A single sample gave rise to the 21 T cell receptor beta chains below, sequenced in a study of shared clonotypes between healthy human individuals. Sequencing used immunoSEQ multiplex PCR; TCRdb keeps in-frame clones, though not all of them. The sample lists about 2.3 million clones; roughly 90% were seen once. The sample comprised naive CD4+ T cells from PBMCs. Subset defined: CD45RA+ positively selected. These TCRs come from a man younger than 35 in good health. Some clones in this sample may be carry-over from other donors' samples.

A few counts support this clone. The same CDR3 also results from other DNA sequences found in this sample. The genes are TRBV5-4 and TRBJ1-2; 7 bases agree with TRBD1. Germline trimming cut 0 bases from V and 4 bases from J; bases unmatched to any gene: 3. There are 14 residues in the CDR3. Germline loops: CDR1 SGHNT, CDR2 YYREEE (reference sequence). The CDR3 here is CASSLGQGSYGYTF. The DNA for the CDR3 is TGTGCCAGCAGCTTGGGACAGGGCTCCTATGGCTACACCTTC.

V is TRBV7-2 and J is TRBJ1-4; 11 bases match TRBD1. With V trimmed by 1 base and J by 10 bases, 2 bases remained unmatched. Per the germline V gene, CDR1 is SGHTA and CDR2 is FQGNSA. The CDR3 contains 14 residues. The CDR3 bases are TGTGCCAGCAGCTTAGGGGGACAGGGGGGAAAACTGTTTTTT. Translating gives CASSLGGQGGKLFF.

The CDR3 here is CAIRSTGAGDTQYF. The CDR3 DNA sequence: TGTGCCATCAGGTCAACAGGGGCAGGAGATACGCAGTATTTT. The chain recombines TRBV10-3 with TRBJ2-3; the match to TRBD1 covers 7 bases. Germline loops: CDR1 ENHRY, CDR2 SYGVKD. The CDR3 totals 14 residues. Trimming took 6 bases from V and 5 from J; bases not matched to a gene: 8.

This clone was recorded only once. The gene calls are TRBV28 and TRBJ2-1; 11 bases match TRBD2. V was clipped by 11 bases and J by 1 base; unmatched bases: 10. Germline V lookup: CDR1 MDHEN, CDR2 SYDVKM. CDR3 length: 16 amino acids. The CDR3: CAGNAGTSGSYNEQFF. CDR3 nucleotide sequence: TGTGCCGGCAATGCCGGGACTAGCGGATCCTACAATGAGCAGTTCTTC. The full variable domain, with the rest looked up from reference TRBV28 and TRBJ2-1, is DVKVTQSSRYLVKRTGEKVFLECVQDMDHENMFWYRQDPGLGLRLIYFSYDVKMKEKGDIPEGYSVSREKKERFSLILESASTNQTSMYLCAGNAGTSGSYNEQFFGPGTRLTVL.

The sample holds one count of this clone. Different DNA sequences within this sample yield the same CDR3. The chain is built from TRBV11-2 and TRBJ2-7; D is undetermined. CDR3 length equals 12 residues. CDR1 and CDR2 from the germline V gene are SGHAT and FQNNGV. The V end was cut by 5 bases, the J end by 2 bases, with 7 bases between. CDR3 amino acids: CASSRGPYEQYF. The CDR3 DNA sequence: TGTGCCAGCAGCCGAGGTCCCTACGAGCAGTACTTC.

The chain couples TRBV5-1 to TRBJ2-3; 12 bases align to TRBD2. The V gene's germline CDR1 is SGHRS and CDR2 YFSETQ. Losses at the gene ends were 7 bases for V and 2 bases for J; bases not matched to a gene: 5. CDR3 size: 15 residues. The CDR3 DNA reads TGCGCCAGCCGGGGACTAGCGGGTAACACAGATACGCAGTATTTT. It translates to CASRGLAGNTDTQYF.

The genes are TRBV10-1 and TRBJ2-1; 8 positions agree with TRBD2. With V trimmed by 6 bases and J by 4 bases, 11 bases remained unmatched. The CDR3 runs to 16 residues. CDR1 WNHNN and CDR2 SYGVQD come from the germline V gene (reference sequence). This CDR3 reads CASSQSGSEPYNEQFF. CDR3 bases: TGCGCCAGCAGCCAAAGCGGGAGTGAACCGTACAATGAGCAGTTCTTC.

This clone has only a few counts. This likely stems from a read error, as it lies one base from a far larger clone. Other DNA sequences from this sample encode an identical CDR3 as well. The genes are TRBV7-9 and TRBJ1-2, with D unresolved. The V gene lost 1 base and the J gene lost 1 base, with 4 bases spanning the gap. The CDR3 is 13 amino acids. CDR1 and CDR2 from the germline V gene are SEHNR and FQNEAQ (reference sequence). The CDR3 region has the DNA TGTGCCAGCAGCTTAGACAGTAACTATGGCTACACCTTC. Its translation: CASSLDSNYGYTF.

J is TRBJ2-2 and V is TRBV14, with D unclear. The germline gives CDR1 SGHDN, CDR2 FVKESK. This CDR3 comprises 13 residues. Trimming removed 2 bases from V and 7 bases from J, with 8 bases in between. The CDR3 DNA reads as TGTGCCAGCAGCCAACGGATACACGGGGAGCTGTTTTTT. This translates into CASSQRIHGELFF.

The chain is built from TRBV28 and TRBJ2-4; 8 bases map to TRBD1. From germline, CDR1 is MDHEN and CDR2 SYDVKM. J was trimmed by 2 bases and V by 3 bases; bases with no gene match: 3. There are 15 residues in the CDR3. CDR3 protein: CASSLPGGSKNIQYF. The CDR3 DNA reads as TGTGCCAGCAGTTTGCCAGGGGGCTCCAAAAACATTCAGTACTTC.

Remarks on this clone: The sample contains more than one DNA sequence encoding this CDR3. The CDR3 bases are TGTGCCAGTAGTATCCGGGGTCTGAACACTGAAGCTTTCTTT. It is translated as CASSIRGLNTEAFF. The chain links TRBV19 to TRBJ1-1; D unclear. This CDR3 is built from 14 residues. Germline CDR1 LNHDA, CDR2 SQIVND (reference sequence). The V gene lost 3 bases and the J gene lost 0 bases, with 8 bases spanning the gap.

V usage is TRBV9 and J usage is TRBJ2-2, with 10 bases that match TRBD2. J lost 4 bases, V lost 2 bases, and 5 bases had no gene match. The germline V gene encodes CDR1 SGDLS and CDR2 YYNGEE. This CDR3 region has 16 residues. The CDR3 nucleotides are TGTGCCAGCAGCGTGGGGAGCGGGAGGGCCACCGGGGAGCTGTTTTTT. It translates to CASSVGSGRATGELFF.

The chain has TRBV30 and TRBJ2-5; TRBD1 or TRBD2 may be the D gene (5 bases each). The germline V and J ends were trimmed by 0 bases and 6 bases, with 14 bases remaining between them. Germline V gene data show CDR1 as GTSNPN and CDR2 as SVGIG (reference sequence). The length of the CDR3 is 14 residues. CDR3 amino acids: CAWSVLRGWKTQYF. The CDR3 coding sequence is TGTGCCTGGAGTGTACTGAGGGGTTGGAAGACCCAGTACTTC. The whole variable domain, remainder taken from reference TRBV30 and TRBJ2-5, is SQTIHQWPATLVQPVGSPLSLECTVEGTSNPNLYWYRQAAGRGLQLLFYSVGIGQISSEVPQNLSASRPQDRQFILSSKKLLLSDSGFYLCAWSVLRGWKTQYFGPGTRLLVL.

The rearrangement uses TRBV2 and TRBJ2-1, with TRBD2 identical over 14 bases. Germline V gene lookup returns CDR1 SNHLY and CDR2 FYNNEI. CDR3 length: 17 residues. The V segment lost 4 bases and the J segment 3 bases; nucleotides outside the gene matches: 5. CDR3 in DNA: TGTGCCAGCAGTGCTGTCGGGACTAGCGGGGGCTACAATGAGCAGTTCTTC. This translates into CASSAVGTSGGYNEQFF.

The J gene is TRBJ2-3, the V gene TRBV25-1; perhaps TRBD1 as D (5 bases). V was pared by 2 bases and J by 2 bases, with 14 bases between. Germline CDR1 MGHDK, CDR2 SYGVNS. The CDR3 spans 16 residues. The CDR3 DNA is TGTGCCAGCAGTGAAGATTTGCAGGGATCCACAGATACGCAGTATTTT. This encodes CASSEDLQGSTDTQYF.

The chain recombines TRBV19 with TRBJ2-3; 10 nucleotides line up with TRBD2. The trim removed 4 bases at V and 2 bases at J, leaving 18 bases unmatched. This CDR3 is built from 20 residues. CDR1 and CDR2 from the germline V gene are LNHDA and SQIVND (reference sequence). CDR3 bases: TGTGCCAGTAGTACGGGGGGGCTAGCGGGAGCCCCGGCCCTCACAGATACGCAGTATTTT. Encoded protein: CASSTGGLAGAPALTDTQYF. The full variable domain, completed using reference TRBV19 and TRBJ2-3, is DGGITQSPKYLFRKEGQNVTLSCEQNLNHDAMYWYRQDPGQGLRLIYYSQIVNDFQKGDIAEGYSVSREKKESFPLTVTSAQKNPTAFYLCASSTGGLAGAPALTDTQYFGPGTRLTVL.

Concerning this clone: The same CDR3 also results from other DNA sequences found in this sample. The chain recombines TRBV9 with TRBJ1-1, with 8 bases fitting TRBD1. V was pared by 0 bases and J by 5 bases, with 6 bases of the junction left unmatched. Germline values: CDR1 SGDLS, CDR2 YYNGEE. The CDR3 consists of 15 residues. The CDR3 DNA follows: TGTGCCAGCAGCGTAGTGGGCACAGGGGGTACTGAAGCTTTCTTT. The encoded protein is CASSVVGTGGTEAFF.

This chain uses TRBV27 with TRBJ2-7, with TRBD1 matching over 11 bases. The trim removed 5 bases at V and 5 bases at J, leaving 8 bases unmatched. Germline V gene sequence: CDR1 MNHEY, CDR2 SMNVEV (reference sequence). The CDR3 contains 15 residues. As DNA, the CDR3 is TGTGCCAGCAGTCCACGGACAGGGGGCCCCAACGAGCAGTACTTC. This translates into CASSPRTGGPNEQYF.

As concerns this clone: Other DNA variants within this sample encode the same CDR3. The chain links TRBV5-1 to TRBJ2-3; D possibly corresponds to TRBD1 (5 bases). Trimming stripped 4 bases from V and 4 bases from J, with 16 bases between. Germline-derived CDR1 and CDR2 are SGHRS and YFSETQ. The CDR3 is made up of 15 amino acids. This CDR3 reads CASSLGGRAADTQYF. The DNA for the CDR3 is TGCGCCAGCAGCCTAGGCGGCAGGGCCGCAGATACGCAGTATTTT.

This chain connects TRBV7-9 to TRBJ2-3; 7 positions agree with TRBD2. This CDR3 is 15 amino acids long. The junction had 4 bases not matched to a gene; V was cut back by 2 bases and J by 2 bases. CDR1 SEHNR and CDR2 FQNEAQ come from the germline V gene (reference sequence). The CDR3 spells CASSLQRLATDTQYF. The CDR3 bases are TGTGCCAGCAGCTTACAAAGACTAGCCACAGATACGCAGTATTTT.

The gene calls are TRBV4-1 and TRBJ2-3; TRBD1 or TRBD2 may be the D gene (5 bases each). The CDR3 runs 16 residues. Between the trimmed V and J ends, which lost 1 base and 5 bases, there was a span of 16 bases. From germline, CDR1 is MGHRA and CDR2 YSYEKL. The CDR3 region has the DNA TGCGCCAGCAGCCAAGTGGGGACCCCGGCGGTAGATACGCAGTATTTT. Translated: CASSQVGTPAVDTQYF.